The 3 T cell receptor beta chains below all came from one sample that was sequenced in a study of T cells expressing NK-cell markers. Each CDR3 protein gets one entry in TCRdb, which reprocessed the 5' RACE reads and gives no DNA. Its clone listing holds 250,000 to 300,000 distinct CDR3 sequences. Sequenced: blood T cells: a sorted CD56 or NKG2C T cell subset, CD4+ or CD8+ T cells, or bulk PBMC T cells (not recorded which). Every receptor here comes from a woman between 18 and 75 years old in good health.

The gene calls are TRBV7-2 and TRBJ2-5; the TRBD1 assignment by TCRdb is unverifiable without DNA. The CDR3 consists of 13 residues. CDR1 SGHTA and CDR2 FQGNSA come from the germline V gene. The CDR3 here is CASSSYYRETQYF.

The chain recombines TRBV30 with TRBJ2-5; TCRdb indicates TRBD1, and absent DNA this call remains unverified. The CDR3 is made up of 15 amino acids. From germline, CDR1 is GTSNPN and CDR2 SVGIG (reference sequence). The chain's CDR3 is CAWTGKGRPQETQYF.

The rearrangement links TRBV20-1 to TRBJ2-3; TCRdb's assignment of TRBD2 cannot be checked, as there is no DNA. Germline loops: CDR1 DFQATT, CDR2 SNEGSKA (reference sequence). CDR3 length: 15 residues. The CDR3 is CSARKPGLFTDTQYF.